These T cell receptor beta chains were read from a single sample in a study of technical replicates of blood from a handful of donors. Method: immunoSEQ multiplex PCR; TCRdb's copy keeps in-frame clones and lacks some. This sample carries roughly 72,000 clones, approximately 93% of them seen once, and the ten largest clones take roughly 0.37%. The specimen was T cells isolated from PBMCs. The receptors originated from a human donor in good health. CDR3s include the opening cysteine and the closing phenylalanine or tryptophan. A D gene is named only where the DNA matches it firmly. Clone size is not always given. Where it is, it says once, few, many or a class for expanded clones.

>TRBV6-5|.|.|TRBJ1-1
TGTGCCAGCAGTACCGGCGGAATTGAAGCTTTCTTT
CASSTGGIEAFF
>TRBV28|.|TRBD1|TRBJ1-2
TGTGCCAGCAGTCCTGACAGGGGCTATGGCTACACCTTC
CASSPDRGYGYTF
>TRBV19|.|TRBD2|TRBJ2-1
TGTGCCACAAGGACTAGGAAAAATGAGCAGTTCTTC
CATRTRKNEQFF
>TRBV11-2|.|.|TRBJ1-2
TGTGCCAGTAGCTTAGATCACATGGTTTCCTATGGCTACACCTTC
CASSLDHMVSYGYTF
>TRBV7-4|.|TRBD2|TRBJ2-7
TGTGCCAGCAGCCCATTTAGGACTAGCGGGATGTACGAGCAGTACTTC
CASSPFRTSGMYEQYF
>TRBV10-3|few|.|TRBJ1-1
TGTGCCATCAGGAGGGGAGGGATGAACACTGAAGCTTTCTTT
CAIRRGGMNTEAFF
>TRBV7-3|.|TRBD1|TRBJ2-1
TGTGCCAGCAGCTTAAGCTGGGACAGCTCCTACAATGAGCAGTTCTTC
CASSLSWDSSYNEQFF
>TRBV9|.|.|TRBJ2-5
TGTGCCAGCAGCGTAGAAACAGGGCTTGGGACCCAGTACTTC
CASSVETGLGTQYF
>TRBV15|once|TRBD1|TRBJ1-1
TGTGCCACCAGCAGAGATCTGAGGACAGGGCCCAACACTGAAGCTTTCTTT
CATSRDLRTGPNTEAFF
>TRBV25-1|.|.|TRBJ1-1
TGTGCCAGCAGTGCCCCAGGGAACACTGAAGCTTTCTTT
CASSAPGNTEAFF
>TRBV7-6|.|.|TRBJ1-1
TGTGCCAGCAGCTTTCAGGCCGGGGAGGTAGGCACTGAAGCTTTCTTT
CASSFQAGEVGTEAFF
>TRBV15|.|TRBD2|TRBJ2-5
TGTGCCACCAGCAGGGGACTAGCGGAAGAGACCCAGTACTTC
CATSRGLAEETQYF
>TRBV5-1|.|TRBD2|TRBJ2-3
TGCGCCAGCCATAGCGGGAGGGCCGCAGATACGCAGTATTTT
CASHSGRAADTQYF
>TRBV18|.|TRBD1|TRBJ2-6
TGTGCCAGCTCAAGGGGACAGCTCGATTCTGGGGCCAACGTCCTGACTTTC
CASSRGQLDSGANVLTF
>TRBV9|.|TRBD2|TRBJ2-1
TGTGCCAGCAGCGTAGGACTAGCGCACTCCTACAATGAGCAGTTCTTC
CASSVGLAHSYNEQFF
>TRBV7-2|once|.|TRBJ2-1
TGTGCCAGCAGCTCCCCCCTTGCAGGGGTAAAAGAGCAGTTCTTC
CASSSPLAGVKEQFF
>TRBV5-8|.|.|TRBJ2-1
TGTGCCAGCAGCCTGGGGGGGCTCAATGAGCAGTTCTTC
CASSLGGLNEQFF
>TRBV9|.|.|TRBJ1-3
TGTGCCAGCAGCGTCGGACACTCCGGAAACACCATATATTTT
CASSVGHSGNTIYF
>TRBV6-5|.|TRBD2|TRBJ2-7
TGTGCCAGCAGCGATGGGACTAGCGGAGCCTACGAGCAGTACTTC
CASSDGTSGAYEQYF
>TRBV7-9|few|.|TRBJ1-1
TGTGCCAGCAGCTTAACCGAGGTCAACACTGAAGCTTTCTTT
CASSLTEVNTEAFF
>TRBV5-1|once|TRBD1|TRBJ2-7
TGCGCCAGCAGCCCCGGGACAGGGGAGTGGGAGCAGTACTTC
CASSPGTGEWEQYF
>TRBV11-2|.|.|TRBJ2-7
TGTGCCAGCAGCCCCTCTGACTCCCCTGGGGAGCAGTACTTC
CASSPSDSPGEQYF
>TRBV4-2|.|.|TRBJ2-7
TGTGCCAGCAGCCAAGCAACGGGACACCCCTACGAGCAGTACTTC
CASSQATGHPYEQYF
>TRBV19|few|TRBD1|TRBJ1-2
TGTGCCAGTAAGAGGGACAGGCACTATGGCTACACCTTC
CASKRDRHYGYTF
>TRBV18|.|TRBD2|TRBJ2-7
TGTGCCAGCTCACCAGAGACCGGGACTAGAACGTACGAGCAGTACTTC
CASSPETGTRTYEQYF
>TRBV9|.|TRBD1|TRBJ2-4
TGTGCCAGCAGCGAAAGCGGGACAGGGTCGAACATTCAGTACTTC
CASSESGTGSNIQYF
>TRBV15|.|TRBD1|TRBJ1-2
TGTGCCACCAGCAGAAATTATGAGACCGGGACAGGCTATGGCTACACCTTC
CATSRNYETGTGYGYTF
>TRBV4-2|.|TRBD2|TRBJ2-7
TGTGCCAGCAGCTTGATACAGGGGACTAGCGGGAGGGGGGACGAGCAGTACTTC
CASSLIQGTSGRGDEQYF
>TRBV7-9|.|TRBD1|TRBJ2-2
TGTGCCTGCCTAAATTTAGGACAGGGCAGCGGGGAGCTGTTTTTT
CACLNLGQGSGELFF
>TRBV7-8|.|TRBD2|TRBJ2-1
TGTGCCACCTTAGAGCGGGAGGGCCGATCATATGAGCAGTTCTTC
CATLEREGRSYEQFF
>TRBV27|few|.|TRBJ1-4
TGTGCCAGCAGTTTTAACTCCTTATCCTATAATGAAAAACTGTTTTTT
CASSFNSLSYNEKLFF
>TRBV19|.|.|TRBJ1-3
TGTGCCAGTAGCATTCCGGGACAAGCTGGAAACACCATATATTTT
CASSIPGQAGNTIYF
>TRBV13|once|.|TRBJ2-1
TGTGCCAGCAGCTTAGCCCGTTACAATGAGCAGTTCTTC
CASSLARYNEQFF
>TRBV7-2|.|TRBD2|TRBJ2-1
TGTGCCAGCAGCCTGGGGACTAGCAGAGGGGATGAGCAGTTCTTC
CASSLGTSRGDEQFF
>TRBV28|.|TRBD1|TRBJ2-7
TGTGCCAGCAGAGAAGGGGGCTTAAGCGAGCAGTACTTC
CASREGGLSEQYF
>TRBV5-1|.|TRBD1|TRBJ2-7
TGCGCCAGCAGCTGGGGACAGACCTACGAGCAGTACTTC
CASSWGQTYEQYF
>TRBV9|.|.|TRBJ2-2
TGTGCCAGCAGCGCTGAGAGGGCGAACACCGGGGAGCTGTTTTTT
CASSAERANTGELFF
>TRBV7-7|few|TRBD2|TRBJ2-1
TGTGCTAGCAGCTTAGAAGTAGCGGGGGTCACGGGGTTTTACAATGAGCAGTTCTTC
CASSLEVAGVTGFYNEQFF
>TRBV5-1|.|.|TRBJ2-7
TGCGCCAGCAGCTTGGCCACTTCAGGGGCCCCCTACGAGCAGTACTTC
CASSLATSGAPYEQYF
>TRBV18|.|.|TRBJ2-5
TGTGCCAGCTCACCACGGACAGACCAAGAGACCCAGTACTTC
CASSPRTDQETQYF
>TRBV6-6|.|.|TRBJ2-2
TGTGCCAGCCAGGGGAGTGTGTCCGGGGAGCTGTTTTTT
CASQGSVSGELFF
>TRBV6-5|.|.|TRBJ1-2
TGTGCCAGCAGTTACTCGAAATTTTACTCTGGCTACACCTTC
CASSYSKFYSGYTF
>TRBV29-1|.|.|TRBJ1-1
TGCAGCGGAGGGGAGGGATTCGCTGAAGCTTTCTTT
CSGGEGFAEAFF
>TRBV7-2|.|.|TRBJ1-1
TGTGCCAGCAGCCCACGACGGGGTGAAGCTTTCTTT
CASSPRRGEAFF
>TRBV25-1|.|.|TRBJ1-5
TGTGCCAGCAGTGATTCCAGAATCAATCAGCCCCAGCATTTT
CASSDSRINQPQHF
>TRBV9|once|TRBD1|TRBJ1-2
TGTGCCAGCAGCGACTCCGGGACAGGGAGTGGCTACACCTTC
CASSDSGTGSGYTF
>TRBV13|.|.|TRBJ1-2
TGTGCCAGCAGCTTAGGAAGTTTGGGCGGCTACACCTTC
CASSLGSLGGYTF
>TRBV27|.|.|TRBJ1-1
TGTGCCAGCAGTTCCAGGACAGACACTGAAGCTTTCTTT
CASSSRTDTEAFF
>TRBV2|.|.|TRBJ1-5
TGTGCCAGCAGTGGTGGCGGCTATAGCAATCAGCCCCAGCATTTT
CASSGGGYSNQPQHF
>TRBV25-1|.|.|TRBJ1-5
TGTGCCAGCAGTGATATAGGGGGAGCTCAGCCCCAGCATTTT
CASSDIGGAQPQHF
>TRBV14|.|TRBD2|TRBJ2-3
TGTGCCAGCAGCCGGGGAGGGAGTTATACGCAGTATTTT
CASSRGGSYTQYF
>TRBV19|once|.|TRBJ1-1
TGTGCCAGTAGTAGCCAGGGATCCGAAATCATGAACACTGAAGCTTTCTTT
CASSSQGSEIMNTEAFF
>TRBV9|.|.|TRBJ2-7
TGTGCCAGCAGCGCCCTGACAGACCACGACGAGCAGTACTTC
CASSALTDHDEQYF
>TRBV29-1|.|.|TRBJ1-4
TGCAGCGTTGAAGGAGCAACTAATGAAAAACTGTTTTTT
CSVEGATNEKLFF
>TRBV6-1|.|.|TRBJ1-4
TGTGCCAGCAGTGAAGCGAGGGATTGGGATGAAAAACTGTTTTTT
CASSEARDWDEKLFF
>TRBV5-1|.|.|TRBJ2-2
TGCGCCAGCAGCCTATGGACAGAGAACACCGGGGAGCTGTTTTTT
CASSLWTENTGELFF
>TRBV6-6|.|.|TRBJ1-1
TGTGCCAGCAGTTACGCGGGGAACACTGAAGCTTTCTTT
CASSYAGNTEAFF